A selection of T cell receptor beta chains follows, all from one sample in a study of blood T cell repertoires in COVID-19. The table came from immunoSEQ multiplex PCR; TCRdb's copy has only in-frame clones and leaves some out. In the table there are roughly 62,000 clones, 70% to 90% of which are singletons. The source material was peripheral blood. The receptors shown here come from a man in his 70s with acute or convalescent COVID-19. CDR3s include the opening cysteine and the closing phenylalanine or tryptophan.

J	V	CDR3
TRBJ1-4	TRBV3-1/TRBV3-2	CASSQVRYRPNEKLFF
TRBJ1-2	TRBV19	CASSITGGGYGYTF
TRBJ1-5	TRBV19	CASSARDRGFGQPQHF
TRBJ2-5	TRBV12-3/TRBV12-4	CASSSSGTQYF
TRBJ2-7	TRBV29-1	CSVERGLGEQYF
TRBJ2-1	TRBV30	CAWQQGVSVNEQFF
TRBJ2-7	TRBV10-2	CASRGQATTYEQYF
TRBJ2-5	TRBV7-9	CASSLNPTGAETQYF
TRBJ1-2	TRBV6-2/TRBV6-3	CASSTGGYGYTF
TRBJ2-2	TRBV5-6	CASSLEGSGLAGTGELFF
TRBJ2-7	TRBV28	CASSQEGISYEQYF
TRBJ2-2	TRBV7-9	CASSLLLPGGNGELFF
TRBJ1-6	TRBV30	CAWDTGTLWRSPLHF
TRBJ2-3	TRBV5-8	CASSPGMGSTDTQYF
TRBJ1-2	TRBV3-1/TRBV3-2	CASSQGIGQSPVNYGYTF
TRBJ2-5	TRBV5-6	CASSREETQYF
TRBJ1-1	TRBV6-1	CASSEEGSGEAFF
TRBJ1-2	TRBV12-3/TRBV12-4	CASSLGQRYGYTF
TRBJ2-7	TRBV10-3	CAISESRENEQYF
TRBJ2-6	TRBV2	CASRGSRGRSGANVLTF
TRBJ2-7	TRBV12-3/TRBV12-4	CASSRTPYEQYF